This T cell receptor (beta chain) was found in a study of cytomegalovirus exposure and HLA in healthy donors. Points from the study as a whole: Data from an earlier analysis indicated that most TCR beta V segments were productive either about 87% or about 30% of the time. Later work found that TCR association rates differed between HLA loci; DRB1 had the most and HLA-C the fewest.

Germline V gene sequence: CDR1 MDHEN, CDR2 SYDVKM. The CDR3 runs 19 residues. The V end lost 3 bases, the J end lost 2 bases, and 26 bases lay between the germline ends. Concerning this clone: Its antigen is unknown.

Healthy donors of bone marrow made up the group. PCR primers comprised 60 Vbeta and 13 Jbeta primers. Produced via immunoSEQ multiplex PCR; TCRdb's table is partial and in-frame only. The sample lists hundreds of thousands of clones; 80% to 90% were seen once. Sequenced: PBMCs. The rearrangement uses TRBV28 and TRBJ2-7; no definite D call. The TCR comes from a man aged 25 to 40 in good health and CMV-seronegative. The CDR3 sequence: CASSFPPRPNPTHTYEQYF. The CDR3 bases are TGTGCCAGCAGTTTCCCACCGCGACCCAACCCGACTCATACCTACGAGCAGTACTTC.